One sample yielded the 23 T cell receptor beta chains listed below, sequenced in a study of control samples from healthy donors and cancer patients (TCRdb year 2020). Preparation of the library involved the immunoSEQ multiplex PCR assay. The source is immuneACCESS, and TCRdb retained only in-frame sequences with V and J called. Part of the clones is not carried over; for the studies checked, unresolved V genes explain less than half of this, and the remainder is unexplained. The table for this sample lists 120,000 or so clones; roughly 90% of them were counted only once. The top ten clonotypes cover under 40% of the sample. Sample: blood. These receptors were collected from a man aged 45 to 65 in good health.

The chain has TRBV7-2 and TRBJ2-5; possible D gene TRBD1, 6 bases. The CDR3 loop spans 17 amino acids. Trimming removed 0 bases from V and 6 bases from J, with 20 bases in between. Germline V gene sequence: CDR1 SGHTA, CDR2 FQGNSA. The DNA of the CDR3 is TGTGCCAGCAGCTTAGCGTATACAGGGCCGAGATTGAAGACCCAGTACTTC. It specifies CASSLAYTGPRLKTQYF.

The rearrangement uses TRBV5-6 and TRBJ1-2; D is uncertain. The germline CDR1 and CDR2 sequences are SGHDT and YYEEEE. CDR3 length equals 15 residues. V was cut by 4 bases and J by 1 base, with 14 bases left in between. CDR3: CASSPWTGINYGYTF. The CDR3 DNA is TGTGCCAGCAGCCCGTGGACTGGAATTAACTATGGCTACACCTTC.

The chain joins TRBV6-4 to TRBJ1-2; 7 bases align to TRBD1. Trimming removed 6 bases from V and 4 bases from J; junction bases left unmatched: 8. The germline V gene encodes CDR1 MRHNA and CDR2 SNTAGT. CDR3 length equals 14 residues. The CDR3 sequence: CASSSGGWGYGYTF. In DNA, the CDR3 is TGTGCCAGCAGCTCAGGGGGTTGGGGCTATGGCTACACCTTC.

The count of this clone is one. This chain joins TRBV6-5 and TRBJ2-1, with a tentative D call TRBD2 (6 bases). V lost 2 bases and J 5 bases, leaving 7 bases between the germline ends. CDR3 length: 13 amino acids. CDR1 and CDR2 (germline): MNHEY, SVGAGI. The DNA for the CDR3 is TGTGCCAGCAGTTACGCGGGGAACAATGAGCAGTTCTTC. This sequence encodes CASSYAGNNEQFF.

The chain employs TRBV18 and TRBJ2-7; 7 bases align to TRBD1. This CDR3 comprises 13 residues. Germline V gives CDR1 KGHSH, CDR2 LQKENI. V trimming: 4 bases; J trimming: 4 bases; junction bases outside the gene matches: 4. The CDR3 sequence is CASSLGDRYEQYF. CDR3 nucleotide sequence: TGTGCCAGCTCACTCGGGGACAGATACGAGCAGTACTTC.

CDR3 coding DNA: TGTGCCAGTAGTATAGCCCAGGACGGCTCCTACGAGCAGTACTTC. Translation gives CASSIAQDGSYEQYF. The chain uses TRBV19 and TRBJ2-7; the D is unclear. The CDR3 is 15 residues long. V was pared by 1 base and J by 0 bases, with 10 bases between. Looked up from germline, CDR1 is LNHDA and CDR2 is SQIVND (reference sequence). The whole variable domain, filled in from reference TRBV19 and TRBJ2-7, reads DGGITQSPKYLFRKEGQNVTLSCEQNLNHDAMYWYRQDPGQGLRLIYYSQIVNDFQKGDIAEGYSVSREKKESFPLTVTSAQKNPTAFYLCASSIAQDGSYEQYFGPGTRLTVT.

The V and J genes are TRBV9 and TRBJ2-7; the D gene is possibly TRBD2 (5 bases). Trimming took 4 bases from V and 0 from J, leaving 14 bases between them. Germline assignment: CDR1 SGDLS and CDR2 YYNGEE. The CDR3 consists of 15 residues. The DNA for the CDR3 is TGTGCCAGCAGCCCCGGGGTCATAAGCTCCTACGAGCAGTACTTC. It encodes CASSPGVISSYEQYF.

The CDR3 coding sequence is TGCGCCAGCAGCCAAGTGTTGGGAAGCAATCAGCCCCAGCATTTT. Its translation is CASSQVLGSNQPQHF. The chain uses TRBV4-1 and TRBJ1-5; D is unresolved. This CDR3 is 15 amino acids long. Per germline, CDR1 MGHRA and CDR2 YSYEKL. Trimming cost V 1 base and J 1 base, with 8 bases left between them.

Regarding this clone: Compared with germline, one end of the junction differs, possibly owing to a read error. The CDR3 region is CASRGMNTEAFF. The CDR3 DNA reads as TGTGCCTCCAGGGGCATGAACACTGAAGCTTTCTTT. The chain recombines TRBV24-1 with TRBJ1-1; possibly TRBD1 for D (6 bases). CDR3 length equals 12 residues. Germline V gene data show CDR1 as KGHDR and CDR2 as SFDVKD.

The rearrangement uses TRBV6-6 and TRBJ2-5; unclear D gene. From germline, CDR1 is MNHNY and CDR2 SVGAGI (reference sequence). V was clipped by 5 bases and J by 5 bases, with 9 bases between them. There are 12 residues in the CDR3. CDR3 in amino acids: CASSIKRETQYF. DNA for the CDR3: TGTGCCAGCAGTATCAAGCGCGAGACCCAGTACTTC.

The J gene is TRBJ1-1, the V gene TRBV3-1 (or the pseudogene TRBV3-2); tentative D call: TRBD1 (5 bases). Germline loops: CDR1 LGHDT, CDR2 YNNKEL (reference sequence). With 1 base removed from V and 4 bases from J, the gap between germline ends came to 10 bases. There are 14 residues in the CDR3. CDR3 region: CASSQVGVGTEAFF. In nucleotides, the CDR3 is TGTGCCAGCAGCCAAGTAGGGGTGGGCACTGAAGCTTTCTTT.

A single count supports this clone. The genes are TRBV21-1 and TRBJ2-2; no DNA check was done on the table's D call, TRBD1. TRBV21-1 is labeled a pseudogene. CDR3 length: 17 amino acids. The CDR3 bases are TGTGCCAGCAGCAAAGAATTTGGGACAGCGAACACCGGGGAGCTGTTTTTT. Translated, it gives CASSKEFGTANTGELFF.

V and J are TRBV4-1 and TRBJ1-2; 9 bases align to TRBD1. Per the germline V gene, CDR1 is MGHRA and CDR2 is YSYEKL. The CDR3 contains 17 residues. Unmatched junction bases numbered 11, after V lost 4 bases and J lost 2 bases. The CDR3 sequence is CASSPGQGLLGNYGYTF. For the CDR3, the DNA is TGCGCCAGCAGCCCCGGACAGGGGCTGTTGGGGAACTATGGCTACACCTTC.

The chain uses TRBV18 and TRBJ1-1, with D uncertain. V shed 2 bases and J shed 5 bases, with 9 bases lying between them. Germline CDR1 reads KGHSH; CDR2 reads LQKENI. The CDR3 sequence is 13 residues long. This CDR3 is CASSPGGITEAFF. The CDR3 bases are TGTGCCAGCTCACCAGGAGGGATAACTGAAGCTTTCTTT.

The chain carries TRBV6-5 and TRBJ1-2; TRBD1 agrees at 7 bases. CDR3 length: 13 amino acids. Germline trimming cut 6 bases from V and 4 bases from J; bases unmatched to any gene: 5. The germline V gene has CDR1 MNHEY and CDR2 SVGAGI. CDR3 nucleotides: TGTGCCAGCAGGACAGGGAATCTCTATGGCTACACCTTC. Its protein is CASRTGNLYGYTF.

The chain couples TRBV29-1 to TRBJ2-5; tentatively, D is TRBD2 (5 bases). The CDR3 loop spans 12 amino acids. V lost 8 bases and J 2 bases, leaving 12 bases between the germline ends. The germline gives CDR1 SQVTM, CDR2 ANQGSEA. CDR3 sequence (DNA): TGCAGCTTCCGACCGGGACAAGAGACCCAGTACTTC. It translates to CSFRPGQETQYF.

V gene TRBV19 combines with J gene TRBJ2-2; D not resolved. V was pared by 5 bases and J by 1 base, with 8 bases between. The CDR3 is made up of 14 amino acids. Germline CDR1 reads LNHDA; CDR2 reads SQIVND (reference sequence). The CDR3 nucleotides are TGTGCCAGTAGTCCGACTGTGAACACCGGGGAGCTGTTTTTT. This translates into CASSPTVNTGELFF.

The gene calls are TRBV6-5 and TRBJ1-2; no firm D call. CDR1 is MNHEY, CDR2 SVGAGI, per germline. The CDR3 covers 14 residues. The V end was cut by 0 bases, the J end by 4 bases, with 9 bases between. The CDR3: CASSYSVGSYGYTF. The CDR3 DNA reads as TGTGCCAGCAGTTACTCCGTCGGCTCCTATGGCTACACCTTC.

V gene TRBV15 combines with J gene TRBJ1-2; 10 bases agree with TRBD1. J gave up 5 bases and V 5 bases, and 8 bases lay outside the gene matches. The CDR3 length is 15 residues. Germline lookup yields CDR1 LNHNV and CDR2 YYDKDF (reference sequence). CDR3 region: CATSAGQGPPYGYTF. For the CDR3, the DNA is TGTGCCACCAGCGCGGGACAGGGGCCTCCTTATGGCTACACCTTC.

The chain carries TRBV18 and TRBJ2-7; D is tentatively TRBD1 or TRBD2 (6 bases each). The CDR3 is 16 residues long. Germline V lookup: CDR1 KGHSH, CDR2 LQKENI. Trimming cost V 0 bases and J 2 bases, with 14 bases left between them. The CDR3 nucleotides are TGTGCCAGCTCACCACCGTTAACAGGGAGGACCTACGAGCAGTACTTC. Its protein is CASSPPLTGRTYEQYF.

This chain links TRBV2 with TRBJ2-5; 10 nucleotides agree with TRBD2. Germline V CDR1 and CDR2: SNHLY, FYNNEI. There are 18 residues in the CDR3. Trimming cost V 3 bases and J 1 base; bases outside gene matches: 11. The CDR3 DNA sequence: TGTGCCAGCAGTGAGCCCGGGCTAGCGGGAGTTCGCCAAGAGACCCAGTACTTC. Protein sequence: CASSEPGLAGVRQETQYF.

J is TRBJ2-3 and V is TRBV5-4, with 12 nucleotides matching TRBD1. The V gene end was trimmed by 4 bases and the J gene end by 5 bases; junction bases not matched to a gene: 8. The CDR3 loop spans 16 amino acids. Germline lookup yields CDR1 SGHNT and CDR2 YYREEE (reference sequence). The CDR3 sequence: CASSPGQGARGDTQYF. In nucleotides, the CDR3 is TGTGCCAGCAGCCCGGGACAGGGGGCGAGAGGAGATACGCAGTATTTT.

The rearrangement uses TRBV4-3 and TRBJ2-5; 11 nucleotides line up with TRBD2. Losses at the gene ends were 3 bases for V and 1 base for J; bases not matched to a gene: 7. CDR1 is LGHNA and CDR2 is YSLEER in the germline V gene. The CDR3 runs 17 residues. The CDR3 spells CASSHVLAGVTQETQYF. The CDR3 bases are TGCGCCAGCAGCCACGTACTAGCGGGGGTTACCCAAGAGACCCAGTACTTC.